Each of the 12 T cell receptor beta chains below was sequenced from the same sample in a study of human versus mouse CDR3 diversity and MHC coevolution. Libraries were prepared by immunoSEQ multiplex PCR; TCRdb keeps only in-frame clonotypes and omits some of them. The sample gives more than 60,000 clones, about 90% of which show up once; less than 0.19% is in the top ten. Material for sequencing was naive CD4+ T cells from blood. Sample subset: CD45RO-negative CD62L-positive naive CD4 T cells. These TCRs come from a person aged 25 to 75 in good health.

The chain has TRBV27 and TRBJ2-6, with unresolved D. The CDR3 is 15 residues long. Germline CDR1 reads MNHEY; CDR2 reads SMNVEV (reference sequence). Deletions cut 3 bases from V and 4 bases from J, with 10 bases between. The CDR3 sequence is CASSFKPGGANVLTF. In DNA form, the CDR3 reads TGTGCCAGCAGTTTTAAACCTGGCGGGGCCAACGTCCTGACTTTC.

The CDR3 reads CASSLTVAGGVGNEQFF. The CDR3, as DNA: TGCGCCAGCAGCCTCACCGTAGCGGGGGGTGTAGGCAATGAGCAGTTCTTC. The gene calls are TRBV4-1 and TRBJ2-1, with TRBD2 matching 10 bases. CDR3 length: 17 amino acids. With 4 bases clipped from V and 6 bases from J, the junction kept 12 bases outside the gene matches. The germline V gene has CDR1 MGHRA and CDR2 YSYEKL.

The chain is built from TRBV7-6 and TRBJ1-1; D not resolved. The CDR3 has 14 residues. V lost 2 bases and J 5 bases, leaving 12 bases between the germline ends. Germline V gives CDR1 SGHVS, CDR2 FNYEAQ. CDR3 protein: CASSLSGRKTEAFF. The DNA of the CDR3 is TGTGCCAGCAGCTTATCTGGGCGAAAGACTGAAGCTTTCTTT.

V usage is TRBV5-1 and J usage is TRBJ2-3; a weak D match, TRBD1 (6 bases). This CDR3 is 14 amino acids long. The germline gives CDR1 SGHRS, CDR2 YFSETQ. Trimming took off 1 base at V and 3 bases at J, with 9 bases between the two ends. The CDR3 nucleotides read TGCGCCAGCAGCTTGCAGGGGCCAACAGATACGCAGTATTTT. Its protein is CASSLQGPTDTQYF.

This clone was recorded only once. The chain employs TRBV7-9 and TRBJ2-7, with 10 bases that match TRBD2. The germline gives CDR1 SEHNR, CDR2 FQNEAQ (reference sequence). V lost 5 bases, J lost 2 bases, and 12 bases stayed unmatched. The length of the CDR3 is 17 residues. CDR3 in amino acids: CASSPYVGSGRAYEQYF. The CDR3 DNA reads as TGTGCCAGCAGCCCCTATGTAGGGAGCGGGAGGGCCTACGAGCAGTACTTC.

V usage is TRBV2 and J usage is TRBJ2-7; D is perhaps TRBD1 (6 bases). CDR3 size: 14 residues. Looked up from germline, CDR1 is SNHLY and CDR2 is FYNNEI. V gave up 6 bases and J gave up 2 bases, with 14 bases separating them. CDR3 nucleotides: TGTGCCAGCAGCCCCACCCGGACAGCCTACGAGCAGTACTTC. It codes for CASSPTRTAYEQYF.

This sequence joins TRBV7-4 and TRBJ2-1, with 9 bases lining up with TRBD1. Germline V gives CDR1 SGHVT, CDR2 SQSDAQ. The CDR3 has 15 residues. V trimming: 5 bases; J trimming: 4 bases; junction bases outside the gene matches: 6. Here the CDR3 DNA reads TGTGCCAGCAGCCCGACAGGGGGGTTTTACAATGAGCAGTTCTTC. It yields the protein CASSPTGGFYNEQFF.

This chain joins TRBV4-1 and TRBJ2-1; 11 bases are a match to TRBD2. Germline lookup yields CDR1 MGHRA and CDR2 YSYEKL. The CDR3 totals 16 residues. V lost 3 bases, J lost 8 bases, and 9 bases stayed unmatched. CDR3 sequence reads: CASSQRLAGGQYEQFF. CDR3 DNA: TGCGCCAGCAGCCAGCGGTTAGCGGGGGGGCAGTATGAGCAGTTCTTC.

The chain joins TRBV14 to TRBJ1-4, with TRBD1 identical over 11 bases. Germline V gene lookup returns CDR1 SGHDN and CDR2 FVKESK. The V segment lost 3 bases and the J segment 7 bases; nucleotides outside the gene matches: 13. The CDR3 length is 18 residues. The DNA of the CDR3 is TGTGCCAGCAGCCACCCCGGAGGACAGGGGGCTTCTGGTGAAAAACTGTTTTTT. Translating gives CASSHPGGQGASGEKLFF. The full variable domain, with the rest looked up from reference TRBV14 and TRBJ1-4, is EAGVTQFPSHSVIEKGQTVTLRCDPISGHDNLYWYRRVMGKEIKFLLHFVKESKQDESGMPNNRFLAERTGGTYSTLKVQPAELEDSGVYFCASSHPGGQGASGEKLFFGSGTQLSVL.

The CDR3 DNA sequence: TGTGCCAGCAGTCTTGGAGGGGCGGACACCGGGGAGCTGTTTTTT. It yields the protein CASSLGGADTGELFF. J is TRBJ2-2 and V is TRBV28; TRBD2 might be the D (6 bases). V was clipped by 5 bases and J by 3 bases, with 13 bases between them. The CDR3 extends over 15 amino acids. From germline, CDR1 is MDHEN and CDR2 SYDVKM.

V and J are TRBV7-9 and TRBJ1-4; 12 bases agree with TRBD1. Germline CDR1 and CDR2: SEHNR and FQNEAQ (reference sequence). The trim removed 2 bases at V and 7 bases at J, leaving 11 bases unmatched. There are 18 residues in the CDR3. The CDR3 loop reads CASSLSGTGGAGGEKLFF. In DNA form, the CDR3 reads TGTGCCAGCAGCTTATCCGGGACAGGGGGCGCAGGGGGTGAAAAACTGTTTTTT.

The rearrangement uses TRBV5-8 and TRBJ1-5, with 7 bases aligning to TRBD1. The CDR3 consists of 17 residues. Germline trimming cut 0 bases from V and 1 base from J; bases unmatched to any gene: 7. The germline V gene has CDR1 SGHTS and CDR2 YDEGEE. CDR3 protein: CASSLAVSRGSNQPQHF. The CDR3 nucleotides read TGTGCCAGCAGCTTGGCAGTCTCCAGGGGGAGCAATCAGCCCCAGCATTTT.